In its sample, the clone carrying this TCR beta chain was seen a few times. What it binds is unknown. The sample comes from a study of response to subunit inactivated influenza vaccine. Study-wide points: The authors suggested that every seasonal influenza vaccination recruits few new T cells.

TCRdb ran MiXCR on the RT-PCR reads and lists one entry per CDR3 protein. The sample has 650,000 or so distinct CDR3 sequences, 14% seen once. CDR1 and CDR2 from the germline V gene are SGHRS and YFSETQ. CDR3 length: 18 amino acids. V lost 2 bases and J lost 0; bases outside the gene matches: 11. The material sequenced was PBMCs from blood, taken around two weeks before vaccination. This receptor was identified in a man aged 50 or older who received an inactivated influenza vaccine. The V and J genes are TRBV5-1 and TRBJ2-7, with 10 bases identical to TRBD2. The CDR3 spells CASSFGLAGASSSYEQYF. The CDR3 DNA follows: TGCGCCAGCAGCTTCGGGCTAGCGGGAGCGTCAAGCTCCTACGAGCAGTACTTC.